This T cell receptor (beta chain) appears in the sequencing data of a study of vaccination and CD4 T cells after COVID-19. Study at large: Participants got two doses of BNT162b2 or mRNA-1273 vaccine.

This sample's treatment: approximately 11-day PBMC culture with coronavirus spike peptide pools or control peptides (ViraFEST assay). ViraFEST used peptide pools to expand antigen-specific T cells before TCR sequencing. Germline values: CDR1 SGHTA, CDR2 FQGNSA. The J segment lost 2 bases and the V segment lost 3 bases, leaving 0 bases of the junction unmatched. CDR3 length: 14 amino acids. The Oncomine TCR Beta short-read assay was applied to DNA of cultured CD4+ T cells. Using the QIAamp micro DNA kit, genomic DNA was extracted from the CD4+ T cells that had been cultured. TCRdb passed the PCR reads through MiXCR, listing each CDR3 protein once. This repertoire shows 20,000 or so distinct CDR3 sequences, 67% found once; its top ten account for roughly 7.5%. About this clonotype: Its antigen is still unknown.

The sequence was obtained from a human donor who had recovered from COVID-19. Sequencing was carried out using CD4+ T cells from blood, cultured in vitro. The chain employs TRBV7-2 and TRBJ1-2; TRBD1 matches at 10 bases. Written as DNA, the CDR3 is TGTGCCAGCAGCTTGGGACAGGGGAACTATGGCTACACCTTC. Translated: CASSLGQGNYGYTF.